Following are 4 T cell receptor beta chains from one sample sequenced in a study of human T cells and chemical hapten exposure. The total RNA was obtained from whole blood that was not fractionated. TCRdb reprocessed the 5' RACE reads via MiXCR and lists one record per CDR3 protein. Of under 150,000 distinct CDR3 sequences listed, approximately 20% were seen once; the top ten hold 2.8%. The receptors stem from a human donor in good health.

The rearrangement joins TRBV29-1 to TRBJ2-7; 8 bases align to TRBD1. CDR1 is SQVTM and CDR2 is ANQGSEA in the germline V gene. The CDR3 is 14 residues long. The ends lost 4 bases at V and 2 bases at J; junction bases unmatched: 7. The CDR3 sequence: CSVAPGQAPYEQYF. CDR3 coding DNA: TGCAGCGTTGCACCGGGACAGGCTCCCTACGAGCAGTACTTC.

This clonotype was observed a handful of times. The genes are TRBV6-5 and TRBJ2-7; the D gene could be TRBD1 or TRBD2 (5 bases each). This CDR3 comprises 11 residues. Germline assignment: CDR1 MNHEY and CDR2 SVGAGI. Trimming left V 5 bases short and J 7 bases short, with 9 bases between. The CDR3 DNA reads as TGTGCCAGCAGTCAGGGACGTGAGCAGTACTTC. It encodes CASSQGREQYF.

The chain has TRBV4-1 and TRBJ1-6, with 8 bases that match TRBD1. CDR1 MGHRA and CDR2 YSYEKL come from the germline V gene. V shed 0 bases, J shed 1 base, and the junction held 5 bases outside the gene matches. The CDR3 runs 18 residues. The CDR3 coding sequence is TGCGCCAGCAGCCAAGAATCGACAGGGGCGTCCTATAATTCACCCCTCCACTTT. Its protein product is CASSQESTGASYNSPLHF.

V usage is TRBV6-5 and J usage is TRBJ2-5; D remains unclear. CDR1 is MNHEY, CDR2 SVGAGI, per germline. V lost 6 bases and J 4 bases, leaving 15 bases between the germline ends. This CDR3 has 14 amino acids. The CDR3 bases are TGTGCCAGCAGCCCGTCCTTGGTAGGAGAGACCCAGTACTTC. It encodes CASSPSLVGETQYF.